The 26 T cell receptor beta chains below come from one sample, sequenced in a study of OX40 agonist ivuxolimab in advanced cancers. Profiling relied on immunoSEQ multiplex PCR, and the TCRdb table lists in-frame clones only, not all of them. The sample contains over 35,000 clones, around 84% of which appear only once. The specimen comprised CD4+ or CD8+ T cells sorted from blood, sampled in a trial of the OX40 agonist ivuxolimab. The source of these receptors is an adult with an advanced solid tumor such as melanoma, head and neck, liver or kidney cancer.

In its sample, this clone was seen many times. The chain uses TRBV27 and TRBJ1-1; 8 bases map to TRBD1. The CDR3 covers 17 residues. Germline V gene sequence: CDR1 MNHEY, CDR2 SMNVEV (reference sequence). Unmatched junction bases numbered 7, after V lost 0 bases and J lost 1 base. The CDR3 loop reads CASSLSPQGGRNTEAFF. In nucleotides, the CDR3 is TGTGCCAGCAGTTTATCTCCACAGGGGGGGAGGAACACTGAAGCTTTCTTT.

This sequence joins TRBV6-5 and TRBJ2-5, with no clear D. Germline V gene sequence: CDR1 MNHEY, CDR2 SVGAGI. V was clipped by 0 bases and J by 6 bases, with 14 bases between them. The CDR3 is 15 residues long. The CDR3 DNA is TGTGCCAGCAGTTACTCGTGGGGTATCGGAAAGACCCAGTACTTC. Protein: CASSYSWGIGKTQYF.

The chain links TRBV4-3 to TRBJ2-2; D possibly corresponds to TRBD1 (5 bases). This CDR3 is built from 15 residues. V dropped 0 bases and J dropped 2 bases, with 7 bases sitting between them. Germline V gene sequence: CDR1 LGHNA, CDR2 YSLEER. The CDR3 DNA reads TGCGCCAGCAGCCAAGATGGACAAAACACCGGGGAGCTGTTTTTT. Translated, it gives CASSQDGQNTGELFF.

CDR3 sequence reads: CASSIVGYSNQPQHF. The CDR3 DNA reads TGTGCCAGTAGTATAGTAGGGTATAGCAATCAGCCCCAGCATTTT. The J gene is TRBJ1-5, the V gene TRBV19, with unresolved D. In germline, CDR1 is LNHDA, CDR2 SQIVND (reference sequence). V lost 1 base to trimming and J lost 0 bases, with 7 bases between them. This CDR3 region has 15 residues.

The rearrangement uses TRBV2 and TRBJ2-1, with D perhaps given as TRBD1 or TRBD2 (6 bases each). This CDR3 contains 19 residues. Germline loops: CDR1 SNHLY, CDR2 FYNNEI. V lost 3 bases, J lost 3 bases, and 24 bases lay in between. The CDR3 sequence is CASSEAWGAVVPDYNEQFF. CDR3 DNA: TGTGCCAGCAGTGAGGCATGGGGGGCCGTAGTCCCTGACTACAATGAGCAGTTCTTC.

This clone was detected once. A junction boundary mismatches the germline segment, possibly from a read error. This same CDR3 is encoded by further DNA sequences in the sample. The chain carries TRBV27 and TRBJ1-1; no firm D call. The CDR3 is made up of 15 amino acids. Germline V gives CDR1 MNHEY, CDR2 SMNVEV (reference sequence). For the CDR3, the DNA is TGTGCTAGCAGTTTACGGGATAGACTGAACACTGAAGCTTTCTTT. Protein: CASSLRDRLNTEAFF.

The chain has TRBV21-1 and TRBJ2-3; TRBD2, the table's D call, lacks a check against the DNA. TRBV21-1 is termed a pseudogene. The CDR3 extends over 15 amino acids. The CDR3 sequence is CASSKASPMVDTQYF. CDR3 coding DNA: TGTGCCAGCAGCAAAGCTTCCCCTATGGTAGATACGCAGTATTTT.

Judged by abundance, this clone is medium-sized. The chain joins TRBV2 to TRBJ2-7; D not resolved. V was pared by 4 bases and J by 2 bases, with 9 bases between. The CDR3 is 13 amino acids. Germline lookup yields CDR1 SNHLY and CDR2 FYNNEI. The CDR3 nucleotides are TGTGCCAGCAGTGTATACGTCCCCTACGAGCAGTACGTC. Translated: CASSVYVPYEQYV.

The chain employs TRBV7-9 and TRBJ2-7, with 9 bases matching TRBD1. Germline V gene sequence: CDR1 SEHNR, CDR2 FQNEAQ (reference sequence). Losses at the gene ends were 5 bases for V and 1 base for J; bases not matched to a gene: 3. The CDR3 sequence is 14 residues long. The CDR3 spells CASSTGTGSYEQYV. CDR3 coding DNA: TGTGCCAGCAGCACCGGGACAGGGTCCTACGAGCAGTACGTC.

V usage is TRBV28 and J usage is TRBJ1-1; perhaps TRBD1 as D (6 bases). Germline CDR1 and CDR2: MDHEN and SYDVKM. CDR3 length: 14 residues. Trimming took 2 bases from V and 8 from J, leaving 15 bases between them. Here the CDR3 DNA reads TGTGCCAGCAGTTTAGTACAGGGTGGACGCGAAGCTTTCTTT. Its protein product is CASSLVQGGREAFF.

The CDR3 is CASSKAADNYEQYV. CDR3 coding DNA: TGTGCCAGCAGCAAAGCGGCTGACAACTACGAGCAGTACGTC. The V and J genes are TRBV21-1 and TRBJ2-7. TRBV21-1 is termed a pseudogene. The CDR3 is 14 residues long.

The chain recombines TRBV28 with TRBJ2-4, with D perhaps matching TRBD1 (5 bases). Germline V gene data show CDR1 as MDHEN and CDR2 as SYDVKM. V lost 3 bases, J lost 0 bases, and 15 bases lay in between. The CDR3 sequence is 17 residues long. Here the CDR3 DNA reads TGTGCCAGCAGTTTCGAAGGGGCGCCAAGAGCCAAAAACATTCAGTACTTC. It yields the protein CASSFEGAPRAKNIQYF. Full variable domain (rest looked up from reference TRBV28 and TRBJ2-4): DVKVTQSSRYLVKRTGEKVFLECVQDMDHENMFWYRQDPGLGLRLIYFSYDVKMKEKGDIPEGYSVSREKKERFSLILESASTNQTSMYLCASSFEGAPRAKNIQYFGAGTRLSVL.

V gene TRBV9 combines with J gene TRBJ1-1, with D uncertain. Germline V gene sequence: CDR1 SGDLS, CDR2 YYNGEE. The V end lost 4 bases, the J end lost 0 bases, and 16 bases lay between the germline ends. The CDR3 covers 16 residues. The CDR3 region is CASSPFSGQMNTEAFF. The CDR3, as DNA: TGTGCCAGCAGCCCATTCTCTGGGCAGATGAACACTGAAGCTTTCTTT.

The genes are TRBV11-3 and TRBJ2-5, with 9 bases lining up with TRBD2. The CDR3 loop spans 15 amino acids. With V trimmed by 4 bases and J by 7 bases, 10 bases remained unmatched. In germline, CDR1 is SGHNT, CDR2 YENEEA. The CDR3 region is CASSSESGGPLTQYF. The CDR3 DNA reads TGTGCCAGCAGCTCGGAGAGCGGGGGGCCTCTGACCCAGTACTTC.

V and J are TRBV27 and TRBJ2-1; TRBD1 or TRBD2 may be the D gene (5 bases each). CDR1 MNHEY and CDR2 SMNVEV come from the germline V gene (reference sequence). This CDR3 region has 18 residues. With 6 bases removed from V and 2 bases from J, the gap between germline ends came to 23 bases. The CDR3 here is CASSLFGADSKTYNEQFF. CDR3 nucleotides: TGTGCCAGCAGCCTATTCGGGGCAGATAGTAAGACCTACAATGAGCAGTTCTTC.

In its sample, this clone was seen many times. The chain employs TRBV2 and TRBJ2-5; 9 positions agree with TRBD1. The CDR3 has 16 residues. V shed 2 bases, J shed 6 bases, and the junction held 10 bases outside the gene matches. Germline V gene sequence: CDR1 SNHLY, CDR2 FYNNEI. The CDR3 DNA reads TGTGCCAGCAGTGAATGGGACAGGGCTTGGTACAAGACCCAGTACTTC. It codes for CASSEWDRAWYKTQYF.

J is TRBJ1-5 and V is TRBV5-4; no clear D gene. Trimming cost V 4 bases and J 11 bases, with 16 bases left between them. Germline values: CDR1 SGHNT, CDR2 YYREEE (reference sequence). This CDR3 region has 13 residues. The CDR3 DNA reads as TGTGCCAGCAGCCTGCGGGGTTCTGCGTCCCAGCATTTT. Amino acids: CASSLRGSASQHF.

The chain joins TRBV4-2 to TRBJ1-3, with D unclear. This CDR3 region has 17 residues. The germline gives CDR1 LGHNA, CDR2 YNFKEQ. Trimming stripped 3 bases from V and 0 bases from J, with 15 bases between. DNA of the CDR3: TGTGCCAGCAGCCACGGACCAGACAAGTTCTCTGGAAACACCATATATTTT. Encoded protein: CASSHGPDKFSGNTIYF.

V gene TRBV9 combines with J gene TRBJ2-3; 8 bases match TRBD2. With V trimmed by 6 bases and J by 6 bases, 15 bases remained unmatched. This CDR3 spans 16 amino acids. Germline-derived CDR1 and CDR2 are SGDLS and YYNGEE. This CDR3 is CASTRRYGGAADTQYF. The CDR3 DNA reads as TGTGCCAGCACCCGTAGGTACGGGGGGGCCGCGGATACGCAGTATTTT.

The rearrangement joins TRBV7-8 to TRBJ2-2; D is undetermined. This CDR3 is 14 amino acids long. The V gene's germline CDR1 is SGHVS and CDR2 FQNEAQ. V was trimmed by 5 bases and J by 4 bases, leaving 11 bases between them. CDR3: CASSPQVGTGELFF. For the CDR3, the DNA is TGTGCCAGCAGCCCTCAGGTGGGCACCGGGGAGCTGTTTTTT.

The gene calls are TRBV6-5 and TRBJ2-3; maybe TRBD2 (5 bases). The CDR3 has 14 residues. The germline V gene has CDR1 MNHEY and CDR2 SVGAGI. Trimming removed 6 bases from V and 0 bases from J, with 10 bases in between. This CDR3 reads CASSSAGSTDTQYF. The DNA of the CDR3 is TGTGCCAGCAGCTCCGCGGGTAGCACAGATACGCAGTATTTT.

The table lists this clone with a few counts. The rearrangement uses TRBV27 and TRBJ2-3; TRBD2 might be the D (5 bases). V shed 5 bases and J shed 7 bases, with 10 bases lying between them. This CDR3 comprises 12 residues. In germline, CDR1 is MNHEY, CDR2 SMNVEV (reference sequence). The CDR3 sequence is CASSRTGNTQYF. In nucleotides, the CDR3 is TGTGCCAGCAGTCGGACGGGAAATACGCAGTATTTT.

The chain has TRBV6-6 and TRBJ2-2, with D possibly matching TRBD2 (5 bases). The CDR3 totals 15 residues. Germline V CDR1 and CDR2: MNHNY, SVGAGI (reference sequence). Trimming took 2 bases from V and 0 from J, leaving 7 bases between them. The CDR3 spells CASSYEGANTGELFF. CDR3 nucleotide sequence: TGTGCCAGCAGTTACGAGGGCGCGAACACCGGGGAGCTGTTTTTT.

The rearrangement uses TRBV28 and TRBJ2-3; TRBD1 matches 9 bases. CDR3 size: 15 residues. Losses at the gene ends were 3 bases for V and 4 bases for J; bases not matched to a gene: 5. Per germline, CDR1 MDHEN and CDR2 SYDVKM. Here the CDR3 DNA reads TGTGCCAGCAGTTTTCGGACAGGGGTCCCAGATACGCAGTATTTT. Translating gives CASSFRTGVPDTQYF.

The rearrangement joins TRBV4-2 to TRBJ2-7; weak D call: TRBD1 (5 bases). Trimming left V 5 bases short and J 5 bases short, with 13 bases between. The CDR3 totals 13 residues. Germline loops: CDR1 LGHNA, CDR2 YNFKEQ. CDR3 region: CASSLVGAHEQYF. Written as DNA, the CDR3 is TGTGCCAGCAGCTTGGTAGGGGCCCACGAGCAGTACTTC.

The chain links TRBV4-3 to TRBJ2-7, with D perhaps matching TRBD1 (6 bases). This CDR3 has 15 amino acids. V was clipped by 1 base and J by 4 bases, with 14 bases between them. The germline CDR1 and CDR2 sequences are LGHNA and YSLEER. The CDR3 nucleotides are TGCGCCAGCAGCCAAGCCGGCAGGGGAAGATACGAGCAGTACTTC. Protein: CASSQAGRGRYEQYF.